This TCR beta chain originates from a study of cytomegalovirus exposure and HLA in healthy donors. Turning to the study itself: Early on, a data release was issued that held roughly 86 million unique TCRs from HLA-typed donors.

This CDR3 spans 15 amino acids. The V gene's germline CDR1 is SNHLY and CDR2 FYNNEI. The PCR was carried out with 60 Vbeta primers and 13 Jbeta primers. Here immunoSEQ multiplex PCR was the method, and the copy in TCRdb shows in-frame clones only, minus some. This sample has 130,000 or so clones, with roughly 74% found just once. The donors gave bone marrow, and they were healthy. Turning to this clone: The junction differs from germline at one of its ends, possibly a read error.

V is TRBV2 and J is TRBJ2-7; D might be TRBD1 (6 bases). The sample was PBMCs. The sequence was obtained from a male donor in good health and CMV-seronegative. CDR3 in amino acids: CASSEGTTRSYEQYF. DNA of the CDR3: TGTGCCAGCAGCGAAGGGACAACCAGGTCCTACGAGCAGTACTTC. The entire variable domain, with the rest obtained from reference TRBV2 and TRBJ2-7, is as follows: EPEVTQTPSHQVTQMGQEVILRCVPISNHLYFYWYRQILGQKVEFLVSFYNNEISEKSEIFDDQFSVERPDGSNFTLKIRSTKLEDSAMYFCASSEGTTRSYEQYFGPGTRLTVT.